Listed below are T cell receptor beta chains from one sample, sequenced in a study of OX40 agonist ivuxolimab in advanced cancers. The assay was immunoSEQ multiplex PCR, and TCRdb's table has in-frame clones only and misses some. The sample has 95,000 to 100,000 clones; roughly 93% are singletons. The sequences come from CD4+ or CD8+ T cells sorted from blood, collected in a trial of the OX40 agonist ivuxolimab. Source of these receptors: an adult with an advanced solid tumor such as melanoma, head and neck, liver or kidney cancer. CDR3s include the opening cysteine and the closing phenylalanine or tryptophan. D genes are given only for firm matches. Not every row has a clone size; where given, it reads once, few, many or a size class.

abundance: -
len: 16
v_gene: TRBV2
j_gene: TRBJ2-7
d_gene: -
CDR3aa: CASSDPLPQFSTKQYF
CDR3nt: TGTGCCAGCAGTGACCCTCTCCCCCAGTTTAGTACGAAGCAGTACTTC

abundance: once
len: 13
v_gene: TRBV19
j_gene: TRBJ2-3
d_gene: -
CDR3aa: CASSIRGESTQYF
CDR3nt: TGTGCCAGTAGTATTAGAGGGGAGTCTACGCAGTATTTT

abundance: -
len: 16
v_gene: TRBV15
j_gene: TRBJ1-1
d_gene: -
CDR3aa: CATSRGTGGRPIEAFF
CDR3nt: TGTGCCACCAGCAGAGGTACGGGCGGTCGACCCATTGAAGCTTTCTTT

abundance: -
len: 15
v_gene: TRBV5-1
j_gene: TRBJ1-1
d_gene: TRBD1
CDR3aa: CASSPGTVGGTEAFF
CDR3nt: TGCGCCAGCAGCCCCGGGACAGTGGGTGGCACTGAAGCTTTCTTT

abundance: -
len: 14
v_gene: TRBV19
j_gene: TRBJ2-1
d_gene: TRBD2
CDR3aa: CASSQASGMNEQFF
CDR3nt: TGTGCCAGTAGTCAGGCTAGCGGGATGAATGAGCAGTTCTTC

abundance: -
len: 17
v_gene: TRBV19
j_gene: TRBJ2-2
d_gene: TRBD2
CDR3aa: CASTPWWEGLNTGELFF
CDR3nt: TGTGCCAGTACTCCGTGGTGGGAGGGCTTGAACACCGGGGAGCTGTTTTTT

abundance: -
len: 16
v_gene: TRBV7-3
j_gene: TRBJ2-5
d_gene: -
CDR3aa: CASSSHSWRGQETQYF
CDR3nt: TGTGCCAGCAGCTCGCATTCCTGGCGGGGACAAGAGACCCAGTACTTC

abundance: -
len: 13
v_gene: TRBV6-1
j_gene: TRBJ2-1
d_gene: -
CDR3aa: CASSPGVYNEQFF
CDR3nt: TGTGCCAGCAGCCCGGGCGTCTACAATGAGCAGTTCTTC

abundance: -
len: 12
v_gene: TRBV6-1
j_gene: TRBJ1-5
d_gene: -
CDR3aa: CASSDPGQPQHF
CDR3nt: TGTGCCAGCAGTGATCCGGGGCAGCCCCAGCATTTT

abundance: -
len: 14
v_gene: TRBV30
j_gene: TRBJ2-6
d_gene: -
CDR3aa: CAWSRNSGANVLTF
CDR3nt: TGTGCCTGGAGTAGGAACTCTGGGGCCAACGTCCTGACTTTC

abundance: -
len: 15
v_gene: TRBV28
j_gene: TRBJ2-3
d_gene: TRBD2
CDR3aa: CASSILAGGTDTQYF
CDR3nt: TGTGCCAGCAGTATCCTAGCGGGCGGCACCGATACGCAGTATTTT

abundance: -
len: 14
v_gene: TRBV5-5
j_gene: TRBJ2-3
d_gene: TRBD2
CDR3aa: CASSSYGGVDTQYF
CDR3nt: TGTGCCAGCAGCTCTTATGGGGGGGTCGATACGCAGTATTTT

abundance: -
len: 15
v_gene: TRBV19
j_gene: TRBJ2-3
d_gene: TRBD1
CDR3aa: CASSIDRGRTDTQYF
CDR3nt: TGTGCCAGTAGTATAGACAGGGGGCGGACAGATACGCAGTATTTT

abundance: -
len: 13
v_gene: TRBV7-3
j_gene: TRBJ2-3
d_gene: -
CDR3aa: CASSTTNTDTQYF
CDR3nt: TGTGCCAGCAGCACAACGAACACAGATACGCAGTATTTT

abundance: -
len: 15
v_gene: TRBV7-2
j_gene: TRBJ2-1
d_gene: TRBD2
CDR3aa: CASSGEGPSHNEQFF
CDR3nt: TGTGCCAGCAGCGGGGAGGGTCCCTCGCACAATGAGCAGTTCTTC

abundance: -
len: 14
v_gene: TRBV4-1
j_gene: TRBJ2-7
d_gene: TRBD1
CDR3aa: CASSRGQGVEEQYF
CDR3nt: TGCGCCAGCAGCAGGGGACAGGGGGTGGAGGAGCAGTACTTC

abundance: -
len: 15
v_gene: TRBV7-2
j_gene: TRBJ1-5
d_gene: -
CDR3aa: CASSVRGGLGQPQHF
CDR3nt: TGTGCCAGCAGCGTGAGAGGGGGGCTAGGACAGCCCCAGCATTTT

abundance: -
len: 11
v_gene: TRBV4-3
j_gene: TRBJ1-2
d_gene: -
CDR3aa: CASSQLGGYTF
CDR3nt: TGCGCCAGCAGCCAGCTGGGGGGCTACACCTTC

abundance: -
len: 12
v_gene: TRBV6-5
j_gene: TRBJ2-4
d_gene: -
CDR3aa: CASSYPGNIQYF
CDR3nt: TGTGCCAGCAGTTACCCAGGGAACATTCAGTACTTC

abundance: -
len: 12
v_gene: TRBV6-6
j_gene: TRBJ2-1
d_gene: -
CDR3aa: CASSYRGLEQFF
CDR3nt: TGTGCCAGCAGTTACAGGGGACTCGAGCAGTTCTTC

abundance: -
len: 12
v_gene: TRBV2
j_gene: TRBJ2-4
d_gene: -
CDR3aa: CASSEPDSFQYF
CDR3nt: TGTGCCAGCAGTGAGCCGGACAGTTTTCAGTACTTC

abundance: -
len: 12
v_gene: TRBV12-5
j_gene: TRBJ2-3
d_gene: -
CDR3aa: CASGLDVDTQYF
CDR3nt: TGTGCTAGTGGTTTGGACGTAGATACGCAGTATTTT

abundance: -
len: 10
v_gene: TRBV7-9
j_gene: TRBJ2-2
d_gene: -
CDR3aa: CATAVRELFF
CDR3nt: TGTGCCACCGCGGTGCGGGAGCTGTTTTTT

abundance: -
len: 14
v_gene: TRBV5-1
j_gene: TRBJ2-3
d_gene: -
CDR3aa: CASSLGEITDTQYF
CDR3nt: TGCGCCAGCAGCTTGGGGGAGATCACAGATACGCAGTATTTT

abundance: -
len: 14
v_gene: TRBV4-1
j_gene: TRBJ1-2
d_gene: TRBD1
CDR3aa: CASSQGTGRGGYTF
CDR3nt: TGCGCCAGCAGCCAAGGGACAGGCCGGGGTGGCTACACCTTC

abundance: -
len: 14
v_gene: TRBV28
j_gene: TRBJ2-3
d_gene: -
CDR3aa: CASSPPGGRDTQYF
CDR3nt: TGTGCCAGCAGCCCCCCCGGGGGCAGGGATACGCAGTATTTT

abundance: once
len: 15
v_gene: TRBV27
j_gene: TRBJ2-1
d_gene: TRBD1
CDR3aa: CASSPDRQGYNEQFF
CDR3nt: TGTGCCAGCAGTCCAGATCGACAGGGGTACAATGAGCAGTTCTTC

abundance: -
len: 13
v_gene: TRBV4-3
j_gene: TRBJ2-3
d_gene: -
CDR3aa: CASSQPGTDTQYF
CDR3nt: TGCGCCAGCAGCCAGCCGGGGACAGATACGCAGTATTTT

abundance: few
len: 15
v_gene: TRBV30
j_gene: TRBJ2-1
d_gene: -
CDR3aa: CAWRAPGASYNEQFF
CDR3nt: TGTGCCTGGAGGGCCCCGGGGGCCTCCTACAATGAGCAGTTCTTC

abundance: -
len: 15
v_gene: TRBV7-9
j_gene: TRBJ1-5
d_gene: TRBD1
CDR3aa: CASSATGTVNQPQHF
CDR3nt: TGTGCCAGCAGCGCTACCGGGACAGTCAATCAGCCCCAGCATTTT

abundance: -
len: 15
v_gene: TRBV28
j_gene: TRBJ1-5
d_gene: -
CDR3aa: CASSPGQSRNQPQHF
CDR3nt: TGTGCCAGCAGCCCAGGACAGTCAAGGAATCAGCCCCAGCATTTT

abundance: -
len: 16
v_gene: TRBV30
j_gene: TRBJ1-2
d_gene: -
CDR3aa: CAWNSRLEGANYGYTF
CDR3nt: TGTGCCTGGAATTCCCGCCTCGAGGGCGCCAACTATGGCTACACCTTC

abundance: -
len: 10
v_gene: TRBV7-9
j_gene: TRBJ2-1
d_gene: -
CDR3aa: CASSLDEQFF
CDR3nt: TGTGCCAGCAGCTTAGATGAGCAGTTCTTC

abundance: -
len: 15
v_gene: TRBV5-6
j_gene: TRBJ1-5
d_gene: -
CDR3aa: CASSLSDYSNQPQHF
CDR3nt: TGTGCCAGCAGCTTGTCCGACTATAGCAATCAGCCCCAGCATTTT

abundance: -
len: 14
v_gene: TRBV2
j_gene: TRBJ2-1
d_gene: TRBD2
CDR3aa: CASKTSGSYNEQFF
CDR3nt: TGTGCCAGCAAGACTAGCGGGTCATACAATGAGCAGTTCTTC

abundance: -
len: 12
v_gene: TRBV7-3
j_gene: TRBJ1-1
d_gene: -
CDR3aa: CASSRANTEAFF
CDR3nt: TGTGCCAGCAGTCGTGCGAACACTGAAGCTTTCTTT

abundance: -
len: 16
v_gene: TRBV4-2
j_gene: TRBJ2-5
d_gene: TRBD2
CDR3aa: CASSQEGGGAQETQYF
CDR3nt: TGTGCCAGCAGCCAAGAGGGCGGGGGGGCCCAAGAGACCCAGTACTTC

abundance: -
len: 17
v_gene: TRBV15
j_gene: TRBJ2-5
d_gene: TRBD2
CDR3aa: CATSRGLAGRDWETQYF
CDR3nt: TGTGCCACCAGCAGAGGACTAGCGGGGAGAGATTGGGAGACCCAGTACTTC

abundance: -
len: 15
v_gene: TRBV30
j_gene: TRBJ1-5
d_gene: -
CDR3aa: CAWSVMPGENQPQHF
CDR3nt: TGTGCCTGGAGTGTCATGCCGGGAGAAAATCAGCCCCAGCATTTT

abundance: -
len: 15
v_gene: TRBV6-5
j_gene: TRBJ1-1
d_gene: -
CDR3aa: CASSYSLLGRPEAFF
CDR3nt: TGTGCCAGCAGTTACTCTTTGCTAGGGCGTCCTGAAGCTTTCTTT